The entry that follows covers one T cell receptor (beta chain) sequence. In the original processing: Reference gene primer amplification in the assay estimated nucleated cell counts. The assay was immunoSEQ multiplex PCR, and TCRdb's table has in-frame clones only and misses some. From that table come the V and J calls and clone size; the DNA was used to work out D and trimming. The sample yields 200,000 to 250,000 clones, 80% to 90% seen once. This sample was included in a study of blood T cell repertoires in COVID-19. On the study more broadly: PBMCs, B-cell-depleted T cells, or T cells were the source of the cDNA or gDNA that made up the material.

Trimming shortened V by 1 base and J by 0 bases, and 13 bases separated the two germline ends. From germline, CDR1 is LGHDT and CDR2 YNNKEL (reference sequence). CDR3 size: 17 residues. Cohort placement rested on clinical history that participants reported themselves. The sample was PBMCs or T cells enriched from blood (not recorded which). The chain employs TRBV3-1 (or the pseudogene TRBV3-2) and TRBJ2-1, with a possible D match to TRBD1 (6 bases). This TCR came from a woman aged 25 to 45 with acute COVID-19. Here the CDR3 reads CASSQVVGGSSYNEQFF. The CDR3 DNA reads TGTGCCAGCAGCCAAGTTGTAGGGGGAAGCTCCTACAATGAGCAGTTCTTC.